The T cell receptor beta chain under discussion was sequenced for a study of T cell changes during pregnancy in multiple sclerosis. Trimming pared 3 bases from V and 4 bases from J, leaving 15 bases between. The CDR3 spans 15 residues. In germline, CDR1 is MDHEN, CDR2 SYDVKM. Some clones are missing from TCRdb's copy, which holds only in-frame ones; the method was immunoSEQ multiplex PCR. The profile covers over 50,000 clones, with about 89% appearing a single time and about 1.8% taken by the ten largest. The sequencing used peripheral blood, collected after pregnancy. This receptor was taken from a female donor with multiple sclerosis, enrolled in a pregnancy study. V is TRBV28 and J is TRBJ1-1; D possibly corresponds to TRBD1 (5 bases). CDR3 residues: CASSFAAGPFTEAFF. DNA of the CDR3: TGTGCCAGCAGTTTCGCGGCAGGGCCCTTCACTGAAGCTTTCTTT.